This section outlines one TCR beta chain sequence together with its context. Different DNA sequences within this sample yield the same CDR3. The sample is drawn from a study of blood T cell repertoires in COVID-19. The table came from immunoSEQ multiplex PCR; TCRdb's copy has only in-frame clones and leaves some out. The table includes 350,000 to 500,000 clones, roughly 90% detected once. The V end was cut by 1 base, the J end by 6 bases, with 6 bases between. The CDR3 is 11 amino acids. CDR1 and CDR2 (germline): DFQATT, SNEGSKA (reference sequence). The receptor's source is a woman aged 18-35 years who had been exposed to COVID-19. Material for sequencing was PBMCs or T cells enriched from blood (not recorded which). The V gene is TRBV20-1, the J gene TRBJ1-2, with D possibly TRBD1 on 6 matching bases. The CDR3 loop reads CSARAGDGYTF. The CDR3 nucleotides read TGCAGTGCTAGAGCAGGGGATGGCTACACCTTC.